This T cell receptor beta chain derives from a study of T cell changes during pregnancy in multiple sclerosis. Per germline, CDR1 SGHVS and CDR2 FNYEAQ. The CDR3 length is 16 residues. V was clipped by 2 bases and J by 3 bases; unmatched bases: 8. Assay used: immunoSEQ multiplex PCR; TCRdb lists only in-frame clones, some missing. The data show about 110,000 clones, less than 95% seen once. The receptor comes from a female donor with multiple sclerosis, enrolled in a pregnancy study. Source: peripheral blood, taken after pregnancy. The chain uses TRBV7-6 and TRBJ1-1; 8 nucleotides agree with TRBD1. The CDR3 nucleotides are TGTGCCAGCAGCTTAAGGTCCGGACAGGGCGACACTGAAGCTTTCTTT. This gives the protein CASSLRSGQGDTEAFF.